One sample yielded the 19 T cell receptor beta chains listed below, sequenced in a study of cytomegalovirus exposure and HLA in healthy donors. Generated by immunoSEQ multiplex PCR, the TCRdb table keeps only in-frame clones and is missing some. The data show over 85,000 clones, roughly 90% seen once. The specimen was PBMCs. These receptors were obtained from a woman between 25 and 40 years old in good health and CMV-seropositive.

The rearrangement uses TRBV5-1 and TRBJ1-1, with 7 bases that match TRBD1. The V gene's germline CDR1 is SGHRS and CDR2 YFSETQ. This CDR3 has 14 amino acids. The J segment lost 4 bases and the V segment lost 1 base, leaving 4 bases of the junction unmatched. CDR3 nucleotides: TGCGCCAGCAGCTTGTGGCCAGGGGGCACTGAAGCTTTCTTT. Translation gives CASSLWPGGTEAFF.

This clone has only a few counts. This rearrangement joins TRBV30 to TRBJ1-1; no clear D gene. V was pared by 1 base and J by 2 bases, with 5 bases between. Germline CDR1 is GTSNPN and CDR2 is SVGIG (reference sequence). This CDR3 has 12 residues. The CDR3 coding sequence is TGTGCCTGGAGTGGAGCAAACACTGAAGCTTTCTTT. Its protein product is CAWSGANTEAFF.

The chain couples TRBV30 to TRBJ2-1, with 11 bases fitting TRBD2. The CDR3 contains 15 residues. Trimming removed 4 bases from V and 5 bases from J; junction bases left unmatched: 7. In germline, CDR1 is GTSNPN, CDR2 SVGIG (reference sequence). The CDR3 sequence is CAWNVAGGNHNEQFF. CDR3 DNA sequence: TGTGCCTGGAATGTAGCGGGAGGGAATCACAATGAGCAGTTCTTC.

This chain connects TRBV29-1 to TRBJ2-7; D uncertain. V dropped 3 bases and J dropped 6 bases, with 9 bases sitting between them. The CDR3 length is 11 residues. Germline values: CDR1 SQVTM, CDR2 ANQGSEA. The CDR3 nucleotides are TGCAGCGTTGACGGTGGGCCCGAGCAGTACTTC. Its protein product is CSVDGGPEQYF.

V and J are TRBV7-9 and TRBJ2-7, with a possible D match to TRBD1 (7 bases). With 0 bases removed from V and 0 bases from J, the gap between germline ends came to 15 bases. The CDR3 extends over 17 amino acids. Germline V CDR1 and CDR2: SEHNR, FQNEAQ (reference sequence). The chain's CDR3 is CASSLAATQGGSYEQYF. In nucleotides, the CDR3 is TGTGCCAGCAGCTTAGCGGCAACTCAGGGGGGCTCCTACGAGCAGTACTTC.

The chain employs TRBV6-5 and TRBJ2-7; D is ambiguous. CDR3 length equals 11 residues. CDR1 and CDR2 (germline): MNHEY, SVGAGI. The germline V and J ends were trimmed by 0 bases and 8 bases, with 5 bases remaining between them. The CDR3 nucleotides read TGTGCCAGCAGTTACTCTTCCAAGCAGTACTTC. This translates into CASSYSSKQYF.

The chain recombines TRBV30 with TRBJ1-2; D is perhaps TRBD1 (6 bases). CDR1 is GTSNPN and CDR2 is SVGIG in the germline V gene (reference sequence). Trimming pared 3 bases from V and 4 bases from J, leaving 12 bases between. CDR3 length equals 13 residues. The CDR3 coding sequence is TGTGCCTGGAGGACAGGATCGGCCTATGGCTACACCTTC. As protein: CAWRTGSAYGYTF.

The chain couples TRBV5-5 to TRBJ2-7; no definite D call. V was pared by 5 bases and J by 0 bases, with 12 bases between. There are 14 residues in the CDR3. CDR1 and CDR2 (germline): SGHKS, YYEKEE (reference sequence). The CDR3 region has the DNA TGTGCCAGCAGTCACACCCAAAGCTCCTACGAGCAGTACTTC. Its translation is CASSHTQSSYEQYF.

The rearrangement links TRBV7-6 to TRBJ2-1; D possibly corresponds to TRBD2 (7 bases). The CDR3 has 16 residues. The germline gives CDR1 SGHVS, CDR2 FNYEAQ. V was cut by 1 base and J by 7 bases, with 17 bases left in between. In DNA, the CDR3 is TGTGCCAGCAGCTTAGACAAGGGGGGGTCTTGGAATGAGCAGTTCTTC. Translation: CASSLDKGGSWNEQFF.

In nucleotides, the CDR3 is TGCGCCAGCAGCTTTCTAACAGGGTCGGGCACAGATACGCAGTATTTT. Protein product: CASSFLTGSGTDTQYF. This sequence joins TRBV5-1 and TRBJ2-3; tentative D call: TRBD1 (6 bases). This CDR3 is built from 16 residues. Trimming shortened V by 2 bases and J by 1 base, and 14 bases separated the two germline ends. CDR1 and CDR2 (germline): SGHRS, YFSETQ.

The chain links TRBV18 to TRBJ2-1; D possibly corresponds to TRBD1 (5 bases). The CDR3 is 13 amino acids. CDR1 KGHSH and CDR2 LQKENI come from the germline V gene. Trimming cost V 4 bases and J 4 bases, with 8 bases left between them. DNA for the CDR3: TGTGCCAGCTCACAACAGGAGTACAATGAGCAGTTCTTC. The encoded protein is CASSQQEYNEQFF.

As to this clone: The junction departs from germline at one end; a sequencing error may be responsible. V gene TRBV7-9 combines with J gene TRBJ2-7; D unclear. The CDR3 loop spans 15 amino acids. Looked up from germline, CDR1 is SEHNR and CDR2 is FQNEAQ (reference sequence). CDR3: CASSLANPVVSPKLF. CDR3 sequence (DNA): TGTGCCAGCAGCTTAGCGAACCCTGTGGTGTCTCCAAAGCTTTTC.

V usage is TRBV6-6 and J usage is TRBJ2-7; possibly TRBD1 for D (6 bases). This CDR3 has 13 amino acids. The ends were cut back, 5 bases at V and 8 bases at J, with 16 bases in the middle. The germline V gene encodes CDR1 MNHNY and CDR2 SVGAGI (reference sequence). The CDR3 is CASSMGSTGQQYF. The DNA of the CDR3 is TGTGCCAGCAGTATGGGATCGACAGGCCAGCAGTACTTC.

Only one count was recorded for this clone. The rearrangement links TRBV7-7 to TRBJ2-1; 8 bases map to TRBD2. V trimming: 4 bases; J trimming: 7 bases; junction bases outside the gene matches: 3. Looked up from germline, CDR1 is SSHAT and CDR2 is FNYEAQ (reference sequence). The CDR3 sequence is 13 residues long. CDR3 loop: CASSSGLENEQFF. CDR3 coding DNA: TGTGCCAGCAGCTCGGGACTAGAAAATGAGCAGTTCTTC.

The V and J genes are TRBV7-6 and TRBJ2-7; D is perhaps TRBD2 (6 bases). This CDR3 has 13 residues. Per the germline V gene, CDR1 is SGHVS and CDR2 is FNYEAQ. With 1 base removed from V and 5 bases from J, the gap between germline ends came to 9 bases. CDR3: CASSLEPGDEQYF. In DNA form, the CDR3 reads TGTGCCAGCAGCTTAGAGCCGGGAGACGAGCAGTACTTC. Full variable domain (remainder filled in from reference TRBV7-6 and TRBJ2-7): GAGVSQSPRYKVTKRGQDVALRCDPISGHVSLYWYRQALGQGPEFLTYFNYEAQQDKSGLPNDRFSAERPEGSISTLTIQRTEQRDSAMYRCASSLEPGDEQYFGPGTRLTVT.

The chain combines TRBV18 with TRBJ1-1; 7 bases agree with TRBD1. The CDR3 is made up of 14 amino acids. V was pared by 3 bases and J by 4 bases, with 5 bases of the junction left unmatched. Per germline, CDR1 KGHSH and CDR2 LQKENI. CDR3 in amino acids: CASSPQRDSTEAFF. DNA for the CDR3: TGTGCCAGCTCACCCCAGAGGGACAGCACTGAAGCTTTCTTT.

The rearrangement joins TRBV6-5 to TRBJ1-1, with D possibly TRBD1 on 5 matching bases. Per germline, CDR1 MNHEY and CDR2 SVGAGI. The V end lost 6 bases, the J end lost 4 bases, and 15 bases lay between the germline ends. CDR3 length equals 14 residues. The CDR3 sequence: CASSNGGIGTEAFF. In nucleotides, the CDR3 is TGTGCCAGCAGCAACGGGGGGATTGGCACTGAAGCTTTCTTT.

This rearrangement joins TRBV6-1 to TRBJ2-3; 8 positions agree with TRBD2. This CDR3 has 15 amino acids. V lost 8 bases to trimming and J lost 4 bases; unmatched junction nucleotides: 11. The germline gives CDR1 MNHNS, CDR2 SASEGT. This CDR3 is CASATGLGSPDTQYF. In DNA form, the CDR3 reads TGTGCCAGCGCAACGGGACTAGGGAGTCCAGATACGCAGTATTTT.

The chain has TRBV10-3 and TRBJ2-1; perhaps TRBD2 as D (6 bases). Germline V lookup: CDR1 ENHRY, CDR2 SYGVKD. V lost 6 bases and J 7 bases, leaving 13 bases between the germline ends. The CDR3 totals 13 residues. DNA for the CDR3: TGTGCCATCAGCTTGCGGGAAGGGAATGAGCAGTTCTTC. Translation: CAISLREGNEQFF.